This T cell receptor beta chain was profiled in a study of blood T cell repertoires in COVID-19. Data came from immunoSEQ multiplex PCR; TCRdb stores just in-frame clones and leaves some out. The table records a few hundred thousand clones, about 88% of them present only once. V was clipped by 3 bases and J by 7 bases, with 19 bases between them. In germline, CDR1 is SGHKS, CDR2 YYEKEE (reference sequence). CDR3 length equals 15 residues. This chain joins TRBV5-5 and TRBJ1-2; D not certain. The clonotype originates from a woman aged 25 to 45 who had been exposed to COVID-19. Sequenced input: PBMCs or T cells enriched from blood (not recorded which). The CDR3 sequence: CASSSAVGSSSGYTF. The CDR3 nucleotides read TGTGCCAGCAGCTCGGCGGTAGGATCTTCGTCTGGCTACACCTTC.